Listed below are T cell receptor beta chains from one sample, sequenced in a study of human T cells and chemical hapten exposure. TCRdb reprocessed the RACE reads with MiXCR, giving one entry per CDR3 protein. The sample lists 180,000 or so distinct CDR3 sequences; 20% to 25% were seen once. The starting material was whole blood, obtained in connection with sensitization to the hapten diphenylcyclopropenone (DPC). The receptors derive from a woman aged 50 to 65 with alopecia areata. Some clones in this sample may be carry-over from other donors' samples. CDR3s include the opening cysteine and the closing phenylalanine or tryptophan. D genes are given only for firm matches. Clone size is stated in some rows and not others, as once, few, many or a class when expanded.

D gene: TRBD2
CDR3 length: 18
clone size: .
J gene: TRBJ2-7
V gene: TRBV6-5
CDR3 protein: CASSSPRLAGGYVYEQYF
CDR3 DNA: TGTGCCAGCAGTTCCCCGAGACTAGCGGGAGGGTACGTCTACGAGCAGTACTTC

D gene: .
CDR3 length: 14
clone size: few
J gene: TRBJ1-2
V gene: TRBV27
CDR3 protein: CASSLVGGLEGYTF
CDR3 DNA: TGTGCCAGCAGTTTAGTCGGGGGGCTGGAGGGCTACACCTTC

D gene: TRBD2
CDR3 length: 14
clone size: .
J gene: TRBJ2-5
V gene: TRBV7-8
CDR3 protein: CASSPSGVLQTQYF
CDR3 DNA: TGTGCCAGCAGCCCTAGCGGGGTTCTTCAGACCCAGTACTTC

D gene: TRBD1
CDR3 length: 16
clone size: .
J gene: TRBJ2-4
V gene: TRBV29-1
CDR3 protein: CSASVGTGASKNIQYF
CDR3 DNA: TGCAGCGCTTCGGTCGGGACAGGGGCTTCCAAAAACATTCAGTACTTC

D gene: .
CDR3 length: 11
clone size: few
J gene: TRBJ2-5
V gene: TRBV5-1
CDR3 protein: CASSDQETQYF
CDR3 DNA: TGCGCCAGCAGCGACCAAGAGACCCAGTACTTC

D gene: .
CDR3 length: 14
clone size: few
J gene: TRBJ1-1
V gene: TRBV6-6
CDR3 protein: CASSYSGQGTEAFF
CDR3 DNA: TGTGCCAGCAGTTACTCTGGTCAGGGGACTGAAGCTTTCTTT

D gene: .
CDR3 length: 12
clone size: few
J gene: TRBJ2-7
V gene: TRBV11-2
CDR3 protein: CASKGGSYEQYF
CDR3 DNA: TGTGCCAGCAAAGGCGGATCCTACGAGCAGTACTTC

D gene: .
CDR3 length: 14
clone size: few
J gene: TRBJ1-1
V gene: TRBV5-1
CDR3 protein: CASSSTTLNTEAFF
CDR3 DNA: TGCGCCAGCAGCTCCACCACCCTGAACACTGAAGCTTTCTTT

D gene: .
CDR3 length: 16
clone size: few
J gene: TRBJ1-1
V gene: TRBV24-1
CDR3 protein: CATRPGPRLPGTEAFF
CDR3 DNA: TGTGCCACGAGACCCGGACCCCGTCTCCCCGGCACTGAAGCTTTCTTT

D gene: TRBD1
CDR3 length: 15
clone size: .
J gene: TRBJ1-3
V gene: TRBV5-5
CDR3 protein: CASSSQGASGNTIYF
CDR3 DNA: TGTGCCAGCAGCTCCCAGGGGGCCTCTGGAAACACCATATATTTT

D gene: .
CDR3 length: 11
clone size: many
J gene: TRBJ2-2
V gene: TRBV7-8
CDR3 protein: CASSLSGELFF
CDR3 DNA: TGTGCCAGCAGCTTATCCGGGGAGCTGTTTTTT

D gene: .
CDR3 length: 11
clone size: many
J gene: TRBJ2-3
V gene: TRBV6-6
CDR3 protein: CASSFQDTQYF
CDR3 DNA: TGTGCCAGCAGTTTTCAAGATACGCAGTATTTT

D gene: TRBD2
CDR3 length: 14
clone size: few
J gene: TRBJ2-3
V gene: TRBV10-3
CDR3 protein: CAIRSAGGPDTQYF
CDR3 DNA: TGTGCCATCCGGTCGGCGGGAGGGCCAGATACGCAGTATTTT

D gene: TRBD2
CDR3 length: 15
clone size: .
J gene: TRBJ2-7
V gene: TRBV15
CDR3 protein: CATSRDPGLGIEQYF
CDR3 DNA: TGTGCCACCAGCAGGGATCCGGGACTAGGAATCGAGCAGTACTTC

D gene: .
CDR3 length: 16
clone size: .
J gene: TRBJ2-1
V gene: TRBV7-2
CDR3 protein: CASSLVRRAQGNEQFF
CDR3 DNA: TGTGCCAGCAGCTTAGTACGGCGGGCCCAGGGAAATGAGCAGTTCTTC

D gene: .
CDR3 length: 12
clone size: few
J gene: TRBJ1-1
V gene: TRBV7-8
CDR3 protein: CASSFLTAEAFF
CDR3 DNA: TGTGCCAGCAGCTTTTTAACAGCTGAAGCTTTCTTT

D gene: TRBD2
CDR3 length: 15
clone size: .
J gene: TRBJ2-7
V gene: TRBV20-1
CDR3 protein: CSASRAGTSLDEQYF
CDR3 DNA: TGCAGTGCTAGTCGAGCGGGAACGTCATTGGACGAGCAGTACTTC

D gene: .
CDR3 length: 15
clone size: .
J gene: TRBJ2-5
V gene: TRBV20-1
CDR3 protein: CSARVAVPRQETQYF
CDR3 DNA: TGCAGTGCTAGAGTCGCGGTCCCGCGCCAAGAGACCCAGTACTTC

D gene: TRBD2
CDR3 length: 15
clone size: few
J gene: TRBJ2-7
V gene: TRBV11-2
CDR3 protein: CASSKATSGTYEQYF
CDR3 DNA: TGTGCCAGCAGCAAAGCTACTAGCGGGACCTACGAGCAGTACTTC

D gene: .
CDR3 length: 12
clone size: few
J gene: TRBJ2-3
V gene: TRBV29-1
CDR3 protein: CSVEPNTDTQYF
CDR3 DNA: TGCAGCGTTGAGCCGAACACAGATACGCAGTATTTT

D gene: .
CDR3 length: 15
clone size: few
J gene: TRBJ2-3
V gene: TRBV15
CDR3 protein: CATSREGLGTVTQYF
CDR3 DNA: TGTGCCACCAGCAGAGAAGGTCTAGGTACCGTTACGCAGTATTTT

D gene: .
CDR3 length: 14
clone size: .
J gene: TRBJ2-2
V gene: TRBV6-5
CDR3 protein: CASSYLGRTGELFF
CDR3 DNA: TGTGCCAGCAGTTATCTAGGGAGGACCGGGGAGCTGTTTTTT

D gene: .
CDR3 length: 15
clone size: few
J gene: TRBJ2-3
V gene: TRBV18
CDR3 protein: CASTGNLPGTDTQYF
CDR3 DNA: TGTGCCAGCACCGGGAACCTTCCGGGGACAGATACGCAGTATTTT

D gene: .
CDR3 length: 13
clone size: .
J gene: TRBJ1-6
V gene: TRBV9
CDR3 protein: CASSGSGPPPLHF
CDR3 DNA: TGTGCCAGCAGCGGGAGTGGACCCCCCCCCCTCCACTTT

D gene: TRBD2
CDR3 length: 19
clone size: .
J gene: TRBJ2-7
V gene: TRBV20-1
CDR3 protein: CSASPRTSGRSIESYEQYF
CDR3 DNA: TGCAGTGCTAGTCCCAGGACTAGCGGGAGGTCGATTGAATCCTACGAGCAGTACTTC

D gene: .
CDR3 length: 14
clone size: few
J gene: TRBJ1-1
V gene: TRBV10-1
CDR3 protein: CASSERGRNTEAFF
CDR3 DNA: TGCGCCAGCAGTGAGAGAGGACGGAACACTGAAGCTTTCTTT

D gene: .
CDR3 length: 15
clone size: .
J gene: TRBJ2-5
V gene: TRBV5-6
CDR3 protein: CASSLVSRVQETQYF
CDR3 DNA: TGTGCCAGCAGCTTGGTTAGCAGAGTACAAGAGACCCAGTACTTC